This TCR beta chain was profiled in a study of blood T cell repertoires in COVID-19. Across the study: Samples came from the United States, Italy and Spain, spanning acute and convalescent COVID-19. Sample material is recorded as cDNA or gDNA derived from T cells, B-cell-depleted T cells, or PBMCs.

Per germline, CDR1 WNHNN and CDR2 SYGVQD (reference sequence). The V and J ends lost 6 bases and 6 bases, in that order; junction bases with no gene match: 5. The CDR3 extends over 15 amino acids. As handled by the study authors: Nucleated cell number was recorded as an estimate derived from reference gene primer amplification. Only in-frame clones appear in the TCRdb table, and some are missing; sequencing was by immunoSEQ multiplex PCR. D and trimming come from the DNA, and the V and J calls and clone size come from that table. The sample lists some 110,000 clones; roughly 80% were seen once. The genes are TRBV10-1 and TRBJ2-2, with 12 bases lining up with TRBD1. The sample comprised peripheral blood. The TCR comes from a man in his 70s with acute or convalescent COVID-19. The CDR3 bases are TGCGCCAGCAGAGACCGGGACAGGGGGCCCGGGGAGCTGTTTTTT. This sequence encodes CASRDRDRGPGELFF.